These 6 T cell receptor beta chains came from one sample sequenced in a study of T-cell memory formation after mild COVID-19. Each CDR3 protein is one row after TCRdb ran MiXCR on the 5' RACE reads. Counted here are 350,000 or so distinct CDR3 sequences, roughly 13% occurring once; the ten biggest clones make up 20% to 25%. The sequencing input was PBMCs or a T cell subset sorted from them (not recorded which). The receptors shown here come from a young man who had mild COVID-19 (a few samples of this study predate the infection). Cell type and time point are not known.

J is TRBJ2-5 and V is TRBV20-1, with 8 bases identical to TRBD2. Germline V gene data show CDR1 as DFQATT and CDR2 as SNEGSKA (reference sequence). With 0 bases clipped from V and 4 bases from J, the junction kept 4 bases outside the gene matches. The CDR3 is 14 residues long. In DNA, the CDR3 is TGCAGTGCTAGAGATGAACTAGCGGTAGAGACCCAGTACTTC. This codes for CSARDELAVETQYF.

The chain employs TRBV4-2 and TRBJ1-5; 7 bases map to TRBD1. Looked up from germline, CDR1 is LGHNA and CDR2 is YNFKEQ. V trimming: 5 bases; J trimming: 7 bases; junction bases outside the gene matches: 8. The CDR3 is made up of 14 amino acids. The CDR3 here is CASSGGTVQQPQHF. The CDR3 DNA reads TGTGCCAGCAGCGGAGGGACAGTACAGCAGCCCCAGCATTTT.

The CDR3 DNA is TGTGCCAGCAGCGCACAGGGGAATAGCAATCAGCCCCAGCATTTT. Translated: CASSAQGNSNQPQHF. This rearrangement joins TRBV7-2 to TRBJ1-5, with 7 positions matching TRBD1. CDR1 is SGHTA and CDR2 is FQGNSA in the germline V gene. The CDR3 consists of 15 residues. Trimming at V came to 5 bases and at J to 0 bases, leaving 4 bases not matched to a gene.

This chain links TRBV20-1 with TRBJ1-1, with 7 bases matching TRBD1. Germline V lookup: CDR1 DFQATT, CDR2 SNEGSKA (reference sequence). V gave up 5 bases and J gave up 5 bases; unmatched junction bases: 14. There are 15 residues in the CDR3. Here the CDR3 DNA reads TGCAGTGCTCAGAGGCCGGGGACAGCAACAACTGAAGCTTTCTTT. This sequence encodes CSAQRPGTATTEAFF.

The chain recombines TRBV7-3 with TRBJ2-3; possible D gene TRBD2, 5 bases. The CDR3 runs to 14 residues. The V gene's germline CDR1 is SGHTA and CDR2 FQGTGA. With 2 bases removed from V and 0 bases from J, the gap between germline ends came to 6 bases. CDR3 sequence reads: CASSLDYSTDTQYF. The CDR3 bases are TGTGCCAGCAGCTTAGACTACAGCACAGATACGCAGTATTTT.

In its sample, this clonotype was seen a few times. The chain couples TRBV7-3 to TRBJ1-2; 7 nucleotides agree with TRBD1. The junction had 7 bases not matched to a gene; V was cut back by 5 bases and J by 7 bases. Germline CDR1 is SGHTA and CDR2 is FQGTGA. The CDR3 sequence is 13 residues long. The CDR3 bases are TGTGCCAGCAGCCCAGACAGGGAAGTTGGCTACACCTTC. It yields the protein CASSPDREVGYTF.